This paragraph covers one T cell receptor beta chain sequence. TCRdb keeps only in-frame clones here, not all; method: immunoSEQ multiplex PCR. The sample shows about 480,000 clones, roughly 87% of them seen only once. The record originates from a study of blood T cell repertoires in COVID-19. As for the study in general: Sample material is recorded as cDNA or gDNA derived from T cells, B-cell-depleted T cells, or PBMCs.

This CDR3 has 16 residues. CDR1 SGHNT and CDR2 YENEEA come from the germline V gene. V was shortened by 4 bases and J by 4 bases, with 16 bases between the two germline ends. The chain joins TRBV11-3 to TRBJ2-2; possibly TRBD1 for D (6 bases). The origin of this receptor is a man younger than 35 with COVID-19, enrolled during active disease. The sequencing sample was made of peripheral blood. The chain's CDR3 is CASSSPWTEGTGELFF. CDR3 DNA: TGTGCCAGCAGCTCCCCTTGGACAGAGGGCACCGGGGAGCTGTTTTTT.